This TCR beta chain is from a study of identical twins. Study results and caveats: Twins' surplus sharing was weaker for beta out-of-frame sequences.

This clonotype was counted only a few times. The antigen is unknown. The CDR3 extends over 13 amino acids. CDR1 SQVTM and CDR2 ANQGSEA come from the germline V gene. V was shortened by 4 bases and J by 3 bases, with 9 bases between the two germline ends. Using its own MiXCR run on the 5' RACE reads, TCRdb lists one record per CDR3 protein. The data show about 530,000 distinct CDR3 sequences, 20% to 25% seen once. The same sample was also studied in work on yellow fever vaccine responses in identical twins.

Sequencing was performed on CD4+ T cells sorted from blood. The receptor was derived from a woman aged 18-29 years in good health. The chain carries TRBV29-1 and TRBJ1-4; D uncertain. The CDR3: CSVVFPANEKLFF. The CDR3 DNA reads as TGCAGCGTTGTGTTTCCAGCTAATGAAAAACTGTTTTTT.